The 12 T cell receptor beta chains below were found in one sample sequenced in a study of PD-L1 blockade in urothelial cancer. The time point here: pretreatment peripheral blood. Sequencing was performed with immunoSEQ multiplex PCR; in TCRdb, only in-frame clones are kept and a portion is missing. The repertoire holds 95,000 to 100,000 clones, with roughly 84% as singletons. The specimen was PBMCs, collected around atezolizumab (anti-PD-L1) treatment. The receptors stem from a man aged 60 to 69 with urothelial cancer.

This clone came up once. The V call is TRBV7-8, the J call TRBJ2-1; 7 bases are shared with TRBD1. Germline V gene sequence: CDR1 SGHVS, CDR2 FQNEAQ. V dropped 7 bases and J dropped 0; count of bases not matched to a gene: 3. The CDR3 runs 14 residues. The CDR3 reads CASIRDSSYNEQFF. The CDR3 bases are TGTGCCAGCATCCGGGACAGCTCCTACAATGAGCAGTTCTTC.

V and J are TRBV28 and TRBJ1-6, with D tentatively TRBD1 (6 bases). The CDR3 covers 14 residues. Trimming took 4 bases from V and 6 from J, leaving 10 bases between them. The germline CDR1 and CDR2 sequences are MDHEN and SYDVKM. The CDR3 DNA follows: TGTGCCAGCAGTTGGGACATTACTAATTCACCCCTCCACTTT. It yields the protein CASSWDITNSPLHF.

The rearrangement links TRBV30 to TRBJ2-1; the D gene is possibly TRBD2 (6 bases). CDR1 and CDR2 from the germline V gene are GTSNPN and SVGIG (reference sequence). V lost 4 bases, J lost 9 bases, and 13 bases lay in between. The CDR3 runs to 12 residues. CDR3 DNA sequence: TGTGCCTGGATGGAGGGCCGGGGTGAGCAGTTCTTC. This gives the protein CAWMEGRGEQFF. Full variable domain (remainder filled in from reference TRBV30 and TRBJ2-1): SQTIHQWPATLVQPVGSPLSLECTVEGTSNPNLYWYRQAAGRGLQLLFYSVGIGQISSEVPQNLSASRPQDRQFILSSKKLLLSDSGFYLCAWMEGRGEQFFGPGTRLTVL.

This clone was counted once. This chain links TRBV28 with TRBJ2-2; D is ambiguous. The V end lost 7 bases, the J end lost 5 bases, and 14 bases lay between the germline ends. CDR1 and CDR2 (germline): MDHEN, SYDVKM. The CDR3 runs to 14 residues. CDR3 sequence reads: CASIYSSATGELFF. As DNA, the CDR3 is TGTGCCAGCATCTACAGCTCGGCTACCGGGGAGCTGTTTTTT.

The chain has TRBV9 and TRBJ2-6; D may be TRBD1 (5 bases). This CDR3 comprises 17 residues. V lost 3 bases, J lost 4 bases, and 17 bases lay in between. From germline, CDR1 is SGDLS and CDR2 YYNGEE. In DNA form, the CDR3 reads TGTGCCAGCAGCGCAGAACTCAGGGTCTCAGGGGCCAACGTCCTGACTTTC. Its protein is CASSAELRVSGANVLTF.

Here the CDR3 reads CASSSGQSDNYGYTF. The CDR3 nucleotides are TGCGCCAGCAGCTCAGGACAGTCGGATAACTATGGCTACACCTTC. This chain connects TRBV5-1 to TRBJ1-2; D perhaps matches TRBD1 (6 bases). Germline V lookup: CDR1 SGHRS, CDR2 YFSETQ. V was pared by 3 bases and J by 1 base, with 13 bases between. This CDR3 region has 15 residues.

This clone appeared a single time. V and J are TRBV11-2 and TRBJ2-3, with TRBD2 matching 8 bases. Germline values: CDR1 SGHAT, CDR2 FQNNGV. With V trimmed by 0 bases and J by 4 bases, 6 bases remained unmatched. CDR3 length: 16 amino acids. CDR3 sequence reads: CASSLDPGGASDTQYF. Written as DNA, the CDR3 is TGTGCCAGCAGCTTAGATCCCGGGGGGGCCTCAGATACGCAGTATTTT.

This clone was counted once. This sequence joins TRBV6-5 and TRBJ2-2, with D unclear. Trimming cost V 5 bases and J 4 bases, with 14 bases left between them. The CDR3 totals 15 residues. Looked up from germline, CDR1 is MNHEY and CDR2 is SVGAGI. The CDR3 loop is CASSTPGAVTGELFF. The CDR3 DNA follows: TGTGCCAGCAGTACACCAGGTGCAGTCACCGGGGAGCTGTTTTTT.

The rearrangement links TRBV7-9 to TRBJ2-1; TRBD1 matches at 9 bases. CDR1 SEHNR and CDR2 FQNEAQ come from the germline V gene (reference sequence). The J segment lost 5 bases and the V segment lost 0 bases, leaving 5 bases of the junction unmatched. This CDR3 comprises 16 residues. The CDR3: CASSLATGGRNNEQFF. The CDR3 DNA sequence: TGTGCCAGCAGCTTAGCCACAGGGGGCAGGAACAATGAGCAGTTCTTC.

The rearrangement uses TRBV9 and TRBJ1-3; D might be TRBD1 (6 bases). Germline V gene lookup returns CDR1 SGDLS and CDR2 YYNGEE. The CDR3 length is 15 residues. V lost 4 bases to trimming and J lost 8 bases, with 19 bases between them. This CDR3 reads CASSPDGRGADTIYF. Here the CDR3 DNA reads TGTGCCAGCAGCCCAGACGGCAGGGGCGCTGACACCATATATTTT.

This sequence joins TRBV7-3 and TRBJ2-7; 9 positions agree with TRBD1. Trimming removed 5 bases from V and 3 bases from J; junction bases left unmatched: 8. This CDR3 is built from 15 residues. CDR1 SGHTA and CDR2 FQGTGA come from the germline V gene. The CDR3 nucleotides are TGTGCCAGCAGCGGACCGGGACAGGGCCTCTACGAGCAGTACTTC. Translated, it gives CASSGPGQGLYEQYF.

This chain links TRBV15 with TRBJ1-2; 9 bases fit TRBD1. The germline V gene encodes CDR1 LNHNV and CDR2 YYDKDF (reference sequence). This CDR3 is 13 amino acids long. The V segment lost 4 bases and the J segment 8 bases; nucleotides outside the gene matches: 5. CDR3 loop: CATSMEQGAGYTF. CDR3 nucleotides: TGTGCCACCAGCATGGAACAGGGGGCGGGCTACACCTTC.